This T cell receptor beta chain was identified in a study of shared clonotypes between healthy human individuals. Remarks on this clone: Its antigen is unidentified.

Using immunoSEQ multiplex PCR, the repertoire was profiled, and TCRdb retains in-frame clones only, with some absent. Among 1.4 million or so clones listed, approximately 98.5% were seen once. The germline V and J ends were trimmed by 5 bases and 2 bases, with 6 bases remaining between them. CDR3 length equals 11 residues. CDR1 DFQATT and CDR2 SNEGSKA come from the germline V gene (reference sequence). Study-wide findings and caveats: Tissues were not sampled, only blood, and their repertoires likely differ.

This TCR was recovered from a man aged 30-40 years in good health. V and J are TRBV20-1 and TRBJ2-5; no definite D call. The sequenced material came from naive CD4+ T cells sorted from blood. Subset noted: CD45RA+ positively selected. The CDR3 protein is CSAYPQETQYF. CDR3 DNA sequence: TGCAGTGCTTACCCACAAGAGACCCAGTACTTC.